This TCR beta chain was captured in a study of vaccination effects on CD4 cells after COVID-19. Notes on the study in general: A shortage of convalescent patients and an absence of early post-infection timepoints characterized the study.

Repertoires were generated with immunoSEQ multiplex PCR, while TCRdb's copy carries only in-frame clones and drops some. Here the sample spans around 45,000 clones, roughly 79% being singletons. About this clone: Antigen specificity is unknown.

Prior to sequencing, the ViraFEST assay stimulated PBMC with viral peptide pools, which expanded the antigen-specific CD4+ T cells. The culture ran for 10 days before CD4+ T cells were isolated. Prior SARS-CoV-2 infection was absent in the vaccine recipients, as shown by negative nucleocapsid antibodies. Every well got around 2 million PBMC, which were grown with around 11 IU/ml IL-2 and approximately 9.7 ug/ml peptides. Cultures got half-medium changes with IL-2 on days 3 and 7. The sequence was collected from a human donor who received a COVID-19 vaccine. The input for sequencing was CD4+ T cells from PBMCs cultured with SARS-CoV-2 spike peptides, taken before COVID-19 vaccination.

As DNA, the CDR3 is TGTGCCAGCAGTACTCTAGCGTACAATGAGCAGTTCTTC. Translation: CASSTLAYNEQFF. The V and J genes are TRBV6-5 and TRBJ2-1; possibly TRBD2 for D (6 bases). V lost 5 bases to trimming and J lost 4 bases, with 9 bases between them. Germline V gene lookup returns CDR1 MNHEY and CDR2 SVGAGI. This CDR3 region has 13 residues.